The rows below give T cell receptor beta chains drawn from one sample of a study of blood T cell repertoires in COVID-19. Only in-frame clones appear in the TCRdb table, and some are missing; sequencing was by immunoSEQ multiplex PCR. The sample lists about 300,000 clones; more than 70% were seen once. Sequenced: peripheral blood. These TCRs come from a woman aged 50 to 65 with acute or convalescent COVID-19. Each CDR3 is given with its conserved first and last residue. The D gene is left open where the match is weak. A row's size may be missing; if present it is once, few, many or a size class.

cdr3_nt cdr3_aa v_call d_call j_call clone_size
TGCAGCGTGTGGACAGGGGCTGGCTACACCTTC CSVWTGAGYTF TRBV29-1 TRBD1 TRBJ1-2 -
TGCAGTGCTAGTCTAGCGGGGGGAGATACGCAGTATTTT CSASLAGGDTQYF TRBV20-1 TRBD2 TRBJ2-3 -
TGTGCCTGGAGTCGCGGGCCACGAGGGGCTTTCTTT CAWSRGPRGAFF TRBV30 - TRBJ1-1 -
TGTGCCACCCGAGGAGCAAATTCACCCCTCCACTTT CATRGANSPLHF TRBV15 - TRBJ1-6 -
TGTGCCAGCAGGGGACTAGCAGACACAGATACGCAGTATTTT CASRGLADTDTQYF TRBV2 TRBD2 TRBJ2-3 -
TGTGCCACCGTAGCGGGAGGGGACTCCTACAATGAGCAGTTCTTC CATVAGGDSYNEQFF TRBV24-1 TRBD2 TRBJ2-1 -
TGTGCCAGTAGTATACAGTCTACAGATACGCAGTATTTT CASSIQSTDTQYF TRBV19 - TRBJ2-3 -
TGTGCCTGGAGTCCGGGACATGCAACTAATGAAAAACTGTTTTTT CAWSPGHATNEKLFF TRBV30 - TRBJ1-4 once
TGTGCCACCGCGGCTAGCGGGAGGGCCGTAACGCAGTTCTTC CATAASGRAVTQFF TRBV19 TRBD2 TRBJ2-1 -
TGTGCCAGCAGTTTCTCTAACGGGGACAAGGGGCTAAAACTGTTTTTT CASSFSNGDKGLKLFF TRBV27 - TRBJ1-4 -
TGTGCCAGCAGGCTACCGGGACAGGGGGCAGCGGGAGAAAAACTGTTTTTT CASRLPGQGAAGEKLFF TRBV28 TRBD1 TRBJ1-4 -
TGTGCCAGCAGATTCGGGATGACGGCTGATACGCAGTATTTT CASRFGMTADTQYF TRBV2 - TRBJ2-3 -
TGTGCCAGCAGGCGCCCGAGCGGAGGAGCTTTCTTT CASRRPSGGAFF TRBV6-5 - TRBJ1-1 few
TGCGCCAGCAGCCCCGGTTGGGGGGATGACACTGAAGCTTTCTTT CASSPGWGDDTEAFF TRBV5-1 - TRBJ1-1 -
TGTGCCAGCACCGGGTTAACTGGCTACACCTTC CASTGLTGYTF TRBV11-2 - TRBJ1-2 -
TGTGCCACCAGTGCCCTAAACGTCGGAGGTGACAATGAGCAGTTCTTC CATSALNVGGDNEQFF TRBV24-1 - TRBJ2-1 few
TGCAGCGTTCTCGCGGGTACTAGTGAGACCCAGTACTTC CSVLAGTSETQYF TRBV29-1 - TRBJ2-5 -
TGTGCCAGCAGCTTAAGGGGTGAGCAGTTCTTC CASSLRGEQFF TRBV5-4 - TRBJ2-1 -
TGTGCCAGCAGTGAATACTTAACCGGGGCCGGGGAGCTGTTTTTT CASSEYLTGAGELFF TRBV25-1 - TRBJ2-2 -
TGCGCCAGCAGGGGCGGGAGCGGATTTTACAATGAGCAGTTCTTC CASRGGSGFYNEQFF TRBV5-1 TRBD2 TRBJ2-1 -
TGCGCCAGCAGCAAATTGGGGGCCCCGGGCCGCTCCCAAGAGACCCAGTACTTC CASSKLGAPGRSQETQYF TRBV4-3 - TRBJ2-5 -
TGTGCCAGCAGCCTACCTAGCGGGAGGTTCGATGAGCAGTTCTTC CASSLPSGRFDEQFF TRBV7-3 TRBD2 TRBJ2-1 -
TGTGCCAGCACCATTCGAGGGACGGGAGACACTGAAGCTTTCTTT CASTIRGTGDTEAFF TRBV2 - TRBJ1-1 many
TGTGCCAGCAGCCCAGACTGGGACAGCAAAAACATTCAGTACTTC CASSPDWDSKNIQYF TRBV14 TRBD1 TRBJ2-4 -
TGTGCCTGGAGTGCTAGTGGCCATTCTCCCCTCCACTTT CAWSASGHSPLHF TRBV30 - TRBJ1-6 -
TGTGCCAGCAAGACAGGGGGGGCGGGAAACACCATATATTTT CASKTGGAGNTIYF TRBV25-1 TRBD1 TRBJ1-3 -